The 17 T cell receptor beta chains listed next were all sequenced from one sample in a study of graft-versus-host responses after intestinal transplantation. The assay was immunoSEQ multiplex PCR, and TCRdb's table has in-frame clones only and misses some. Among tens of thousands of clones listed, approximately 96% were seen once. The sequencing used PBMCs, collected 16 days after intestinal transplant. All receptors derive from a human patient who received an intestinal transplant, so some T cells may come from the graft donor.

This chain joins TRBV2 and TRBJ2-5; the D is unclear. This CDR3 comprises 10 residues. Deletions cut 5 bases from V and 3 bases from J, with 1 base between. CDR1 is SNHLY and CDR2 is FYNNEI in the germline V gene. DNA for the CDR3: TGTGCCAGCAGTAAAGAGACCCAGTACTTC. Its protein is CASSKETQYF.

The chain is built from TRBV6-5 and TRBJ2-7; D unclear. With 3 bases removed from V and 3 bases from J, the gap between germline ends came to 6 bases. Per germline, CDR1 MNHEY and CDR2 SVGAGI. The length of the CDR3 is 12 residues. The CDR3 coding sequence is TGTGCCAGCAGTTATGGGGTCTACGAGCAGTACTTC. Protein sequence: CASSYGVYEQYF.

The CDR3 region is CASSGPGLAGDTDTQYF. CDR3 in DNA: TGTGCCAGCAGCGGACCGGGACTAGCGGGAGACACAGATACGCAGTATTTT. V gene TRBV7-2 combines with J gene TRBJ2-3; 14 bases are a match to TRBD2. V lost 5 bases to trimming and J lost 2 bases; unmatched junction nucleotides: 6. The CDR3 contains 17 residues. The germline V gene has CDR1 SGHTA and CDR2 FQGNSA.

This chain uses TRBV19 with TRBJ2-7; D unclear. V lost 3 bases, J lost 0 bases, and 12 bases lay in between. CDR1 is LNHDA and CDR2 is SQIVND in the germline V gene (reference sequence). The CDR3 loop spans 15 amino acids. This CDR3 is CASSMSPESSYEQYF. In DNA form, the CDR3 reads TGTGCCAGTAGTATGTCCCCCGAAAGCTCCTACGAGCAGTACTTC.

The chain joins TRBV4-1 to TRBJ2-7, with 12 nucleotides matching TRBD2. This CDR3 is built from 18 residues. Germline CDR1 MGHRA, CDR2 YSYEKL. Trimming took 0 bases from V and 2 from J; bases not matched to a gene: 8. Here the CDR3 reads CASSQDGFGTSGPYEQYF. CDR3 DNA sequence: TGCGCCAGCAGCCAAGATGGGTTCGGGACTAGCGGGCCCTACGAGCAGTACTTC.

The V call is TRBV5-4, the J call TRBJ2-5, with D perhaps TRBD1 or TRBD2 (5 bases each). Germline values: CDR1 SGHNT, CDR2 YYREEE (reference sequence). V lost 7 bases to trimming and J lost 4 bases, with 17 bases between them. The CDR3 has 14 amino acids. CDR3 loop: CASRSVGERETQYF. CDR3 DNA: TGTGCCAGCCGCTCGGTGGGGGAGCGAGAGACCCAGTACTTC.

This sequence joins TRBV28 and TRBJ1-4; the D is unclear. The CDR3 loop spans 15 amino acids. Germline-derived CDR1 and CDR2 are MDHEN and SYDVKM. V was shortened by 7 bases and J by 4 bases, with 16 bases between the two germline ends. CDR3 in amino acids: CASTPFVNGNEKLFF. CDR3 nucleotides: TGTGCCAGCACCCCCTTCGTCAATGGTAATGAAAAACTGTTTTTT.

The genes are TRBV27 and TRBJ2-3, with a tentative D call TRBD2 (5 bases). The V end lost 5 bases, the J end lost 0 bases, and 12 bases lay between the germline ends. Germline-derived CDR1 and CDR2 are MNHEY and SMNVEV (reference sequence). This CDR3 has 15 amino acids. CDR3 in amino acids: CASSLLAASTDTQYF. Here the CDR3 DNA reads TGTGCCAGCAGTCTGCTAGCAGCTAGCACAGATACGCAGTATTTT.

This clone came up once. The chain combines TRBV19 with TRBJ1-2; 7 nucleotides line up with TRBD1. The CDR3 totals 13 residues. Germline V gives CDR1 LNHDA, CDR2 SQIVND (reference sequence). Germline trimming cut 9 bases from V and 5 bases from J; bases unmatched to any gene: 9. This CDR3 is CASADRVGYGYTF. CDR3 sequence (DNA): TGTGCCAGCGCCGACAGGGTCGGGTATGGCTACACCTTC.

The V gene is TRBV19, the J gene TRBJ2-3; D is undetermined. Trimming stripped 3 bases from V and 6 bases from J, with 10 bases between. The CDR3 contains 13 residues. In germline, CDR1 is LNHDA, CDR2 SQIVND (reference sequence). CDR3 residues: CASSIAVLDTQYF. The CDR3 nucleotides are TGTGCCAGTAGTATCGCGGTATTGGATACGCAGTATTTT.

The V and J genes are TRBV4-1 and TRBJ2-1, with TRBD1 identical over 9 bases. Losses at the gene ends were 5 bases for V and 7 bases for J; bases not matched to a gene: 9. The CDR3 has 15 residues. Germline assignment: CDR1 MGHRA and CDR2 YSYEKL. The CDR3 region has the DNA TGCGCCAGCAGCAGGCCGGGACAGGGATCTAATGAGCAGTTCTTC. It encodes CASSRPGQGSNEQFF.

This clone was seen once. The chain uses TRBV27 and TRBJ1-1; D might be TRBD1 (5 bases). This CDR3 has 16 amino acids. CDR1 and CDR2 (germline): MNHEY, SMNVEV (reference sequence). Trimming cost V 5 bases and J 5 bases, with 21 bases left between them. CDR3 nucleotide sequence: TGTGCCAGCAGTCGAAGACAGCCCCCCTATGGGACTGAAGCTTTCTTT. Translated, it gives CASSRRQPPYGTEAFF.

The chain joins TRBV18 to TRBJ1-1; D call uncertain. The germline gives CDR1 KGHSH, CDR2 LQKENI. The CDR3 runs to 12 residues. V dropped 3 bases and J dropped 2 bases, with 4 bases sitting between them. The CDR3 region has the DNA TGTGCCAGCTCACCCTACAACACTGAAGCTTTCTTT. Protein: CASSPYNTEAFF.

The rearrangement joins TRBV19 to TRBJ1-1; D not resolved. CDR1 is LNHDA, CDR2 SQIVND, per germline (reference sequence). The CDR3 extends over 13 amino acids. Trimming removed 3 bases at V and 2 bases at J, with 7 bases between. This chain's CDR3 is CASSIEINTEAFF. In DNA, the CDR3 is TGTGCCAGTAGTATTGAGATTAACACTGAAGCTTTCTTT.

The rearrangement uses TRBV2 and TRBJ2-5, with 8 bases that match TRBD2. Trimming at V came to 6 bases and at J to 5 bases, leaving 5 bases not matched to a gene. In germline, CDR1 is SNHLY, CDR2 FYNNEI. The CDR3 spans 13 residues. CDR3 region: CASRGLVRETQYF. CDR3 bases: TGTGCCAGCAGGGGACTAGTTCGGGAGACCCAGTACTTC.

This sequence joins TRBV16 and TRBJ2-7; D is unresolved. V lost 4 bases to trimming and J lost 0 bases, with 13 bases between them. Looked up from germline, CDR1 is KGHSY and CDR2 is FQNENV. CDR3 length: 15 residues. The CDR3 nucleotides read TGTGCCAGCAGCCGACAATCACTTAGCTCCTACGAGCAGTACTTC. This codes for CASSRQSLSSYEQYF.

The chain employs TRBV10-2 and TRBJ2-7, with D possibly being TRBD1 (5 bases). The CDR3 runs 13 residues. The V gene's germline CDR1 is WSHSY and CDR2 SAAADI. V lost 4 bases and J 2 bases, leaving 9 bases between the germline ends. The DNA for the CDR3 is TGCGCCAGCAGTGGAAGGGGCCCCTACGAGCAGTACTTC. Translated: CASSGRGPYEQYF.